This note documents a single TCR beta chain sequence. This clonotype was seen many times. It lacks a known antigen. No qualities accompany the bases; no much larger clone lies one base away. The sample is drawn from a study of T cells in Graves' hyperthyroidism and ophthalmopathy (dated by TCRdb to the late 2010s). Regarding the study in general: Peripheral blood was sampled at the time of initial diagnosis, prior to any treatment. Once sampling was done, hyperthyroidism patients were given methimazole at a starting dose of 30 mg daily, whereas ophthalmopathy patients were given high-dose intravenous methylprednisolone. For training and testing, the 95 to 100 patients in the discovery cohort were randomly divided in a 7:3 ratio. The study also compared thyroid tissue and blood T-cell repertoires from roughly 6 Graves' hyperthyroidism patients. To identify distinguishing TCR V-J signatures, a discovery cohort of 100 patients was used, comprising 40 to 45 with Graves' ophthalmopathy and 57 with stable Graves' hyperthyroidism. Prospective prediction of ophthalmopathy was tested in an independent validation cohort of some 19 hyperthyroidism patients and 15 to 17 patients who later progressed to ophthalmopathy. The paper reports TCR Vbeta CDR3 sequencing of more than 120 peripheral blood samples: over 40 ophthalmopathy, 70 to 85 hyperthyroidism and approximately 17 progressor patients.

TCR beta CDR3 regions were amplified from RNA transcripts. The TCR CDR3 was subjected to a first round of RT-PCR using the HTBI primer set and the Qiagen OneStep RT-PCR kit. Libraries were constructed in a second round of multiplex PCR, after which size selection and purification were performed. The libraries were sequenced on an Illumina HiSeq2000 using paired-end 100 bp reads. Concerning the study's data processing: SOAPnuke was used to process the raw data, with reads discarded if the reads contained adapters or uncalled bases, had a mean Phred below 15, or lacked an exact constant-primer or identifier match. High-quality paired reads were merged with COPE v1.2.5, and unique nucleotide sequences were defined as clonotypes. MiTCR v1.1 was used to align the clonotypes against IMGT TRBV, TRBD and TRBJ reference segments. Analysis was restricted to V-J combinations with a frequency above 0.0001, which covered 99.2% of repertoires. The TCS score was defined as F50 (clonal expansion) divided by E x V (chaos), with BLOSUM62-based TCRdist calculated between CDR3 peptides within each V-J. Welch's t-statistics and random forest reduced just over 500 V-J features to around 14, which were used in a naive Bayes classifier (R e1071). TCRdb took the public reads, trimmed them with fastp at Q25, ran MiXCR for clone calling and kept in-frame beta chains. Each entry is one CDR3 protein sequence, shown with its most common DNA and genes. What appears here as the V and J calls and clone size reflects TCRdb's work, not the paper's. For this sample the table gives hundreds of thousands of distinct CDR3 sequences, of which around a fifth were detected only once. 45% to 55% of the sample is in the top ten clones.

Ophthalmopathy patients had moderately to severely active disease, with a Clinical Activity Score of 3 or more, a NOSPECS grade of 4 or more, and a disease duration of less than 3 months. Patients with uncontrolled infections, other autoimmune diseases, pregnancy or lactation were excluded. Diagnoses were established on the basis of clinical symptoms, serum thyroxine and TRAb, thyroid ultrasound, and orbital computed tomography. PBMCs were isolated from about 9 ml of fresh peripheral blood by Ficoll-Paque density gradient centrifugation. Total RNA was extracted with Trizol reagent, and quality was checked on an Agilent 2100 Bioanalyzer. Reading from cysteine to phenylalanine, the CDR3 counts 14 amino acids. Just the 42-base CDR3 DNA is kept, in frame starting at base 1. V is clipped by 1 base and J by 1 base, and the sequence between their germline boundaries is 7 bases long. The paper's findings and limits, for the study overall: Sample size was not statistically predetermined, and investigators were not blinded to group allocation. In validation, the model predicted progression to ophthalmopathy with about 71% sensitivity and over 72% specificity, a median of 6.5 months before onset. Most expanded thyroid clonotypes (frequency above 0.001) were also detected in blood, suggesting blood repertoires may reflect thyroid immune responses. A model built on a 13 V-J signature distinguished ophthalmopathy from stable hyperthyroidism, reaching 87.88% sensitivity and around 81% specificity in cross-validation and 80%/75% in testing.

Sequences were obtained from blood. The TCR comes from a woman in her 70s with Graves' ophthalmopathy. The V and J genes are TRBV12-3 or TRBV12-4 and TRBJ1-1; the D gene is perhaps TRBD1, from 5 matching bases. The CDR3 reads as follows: CASSLGTGNTEAFF. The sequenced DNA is TGTGCCAGCAGTTTAGGAACAGGGAACACTGAAGCTTTCTTT.